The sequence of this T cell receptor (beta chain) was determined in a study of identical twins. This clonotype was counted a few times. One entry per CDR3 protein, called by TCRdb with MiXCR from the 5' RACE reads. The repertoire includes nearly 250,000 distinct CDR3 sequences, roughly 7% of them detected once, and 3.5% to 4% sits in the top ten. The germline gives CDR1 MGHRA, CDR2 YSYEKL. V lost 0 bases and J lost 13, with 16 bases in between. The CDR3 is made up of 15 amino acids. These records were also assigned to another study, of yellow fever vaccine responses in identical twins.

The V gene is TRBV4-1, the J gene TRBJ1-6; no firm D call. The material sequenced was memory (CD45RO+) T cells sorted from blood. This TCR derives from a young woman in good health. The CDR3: CASSQDPGGVAPLHF. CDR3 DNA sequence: TGCGCCAGCAGCCAAGATCCCGGCGGGGTGGCGCCCCTCCACTTT.